This TCR beta chain was observed in a study of PD-1 blockade in classical Hodgkin lymphoma. All patients experienced relapse after autologous stem cell transplantation, and brentuximab vedotin exposure was variable. This table comes from immunoSEQ multiplex PCR, and its TCRdb copy is limited to in-frame clones, with some not included. The data show 29,000 or so clones, around 70% seen once. The CDR3 loop spans 15 amino acids. The ends were cut back, 5 bases at V and 4 bases at J, with 17 bases in the middle. Germline CDR1 MNHEY, CDR2 SVGAGI. This TCR came from a human donor with classical Hodgkin lymphoma. The source material was peripheral blood mononuclear cells (PBMCs), sampled before the second cycle of nivolumab. This chain uses TRBV6-5 with TRBJ2-5; D possibly uses TRBD1 or TRBD2 (5 bases each). The CDR3 nucleotides read TGTGCCAGCAGTAATTGGGACCCGACTGGAGAGACCCAGTACTTC. Its protein is CASSNWDPTGETQYF.